One T cell receptor beta chain is described in this entry. This sample is drawn from a study of shared clonotypes between healthy human individuals. Participating donors were healthy, HIV-negative adults free of recent acute infections or vaccinations. CDR1 and CDR2 from the germline V gene are SGHRS and YFSETQ. J lost 5 bases, V lost 3 bases, and 9 bases had no gene match. The CDR3 covers 16 residues. The authors loaded around 220 ng DNA, around 30,000 T cell genomes, into sorted-subset replicate PCRs. Sequencing used immunoSEQ multiplex PCR; TCRdb keeps in-frame clones, though not all of them. The data show roughly 2,500,000 clones, roughly 93% seen once.

This sequence joins TRBV5-1 and TRBJ2-1; 9 bases align to TRBD2. The receptor comes from a man younger than 35 in good health. Some clones in this sample may be carry-over from other donors' samples. Source material: naive CD4+ T cells from PBMCs. Subset defined: CD45RA+ positively selected. Here the CDR3 DNA reads TGCGCCAGCAGCTCGACTTTAGCGGGAGTCAACAATGAGCAGTTCTTC. This encodes CASSSTLAGVNNEQFF.